This TCR beta chain emerged from a study of cytomegalovirus exposure and HLA in healthy donors (dated by TCRdb to about 2017). Some background on the complete study: An earlier analysis of roughly 500 of the donors reported 250 to 350 Gb of sequence data and 100 million to 120 million unique TCR beta sequences obtained from around 170 million T cells. Around 300 gigabases of sequencing data and roughly 90 million unique TCR sequences were included in an early release covering several hundred HLA-typed donors. Of the roughly 400 genotyped donors, 75% to 85% were placed in the genetic ancestry cluster associated with self-reported Caucasian donors. The study was designed to test whether signatures of past pathogen exposure could be identified by cataloging public T cell receptors. Using immunosequencing, the study profiled T cell repertoires from about 650 subjects and related those repertoires to cytomegalovirus serostatus. Besides the first cohort of hundreds of subjects, a separate validation cohort made up of 120 different subjects was used. High-throughput TCR immunosequencing, statistical association of individual TCRs with disease status, and machine learning were combined to predict cytomegalovirus infection status. To study patterns of TCR occurrence, a later analysis re-analyzed previously published TCR beta repertoires from 500 to 850 donors and added high-resolution HLA genotyping. The later analysis used no new phenotypic data to find candidate immune exposures, relying instead on TCR beta sequences and their occurrence across donors. To decide whether each TCR beta V gene segment behaved as functional or pseudogenic, an earlier analysis of over 500 of the donors relied on high-throughput TCR beta sequencing. Donor age, sex, ethnicity and CMV serostatus were compiled together with the repertoire data. Genome-wide SNP genotypes for about 65% of the roughly 670 donors were used in a later genetic analysis, which treated that subset as a discovery cohort. All discovery cohort repertoires had been generated on a single sequencing platform. Class I and class II HLA loci were covered by the typing at four-digit resolution. The number of typed donors differed by locus: 629-630 for A, B, C, DRB1 and DQB1; approximately 530 for DQA1; around 580 for DPA1; and some 450 for DPB1. A few DR-DQ haplotypes were treated as single units for association and clustering because of strong linkage in the cohort. Among around 400 genotyped donors of the cohort, an average of approximately 240,000 unique TCR beta nucleotide sequences was sequenced per donor, of which about 20% were non-productive. The study at large found these results: Several of the top co-occurrence clusters appeared to be linked to parvovirus B19, influenza, CMV and Epstein-Barr virus, according to a later analysis. Most CMV-associated TCR beta chains appeared to be HLA-restricted in a later analysis, and the HLA associations seemed to be driven largely by CMV exposure. In a later analysis, HLA-associated TCR beta chains were found to be more clonally expanded and to have lower generation probabilities than equally common non-associated chains. Because counts were too low, some 16 rarely observed V segments, including chromosome 9 orphons, were excluded from the earlier analysis of a few hundred of the donors. According to a later analysis, TCR association rates differed among HLA loci, with DRB1 alleles showing the most associated TCRs and HLA-C alleles showing the fewest. Linkage disequilibrium might explain the correlated functional status among segregating V segments, but an unknown experimental factor could not be excluded. Assigning TCR associations to individual alleles was difficult when HLA alleles, especially DR and DQ, strongly co-occurred. A later genetic analysis reported fewer N-insertions in productive TCRs among donors in an Asian-associated ancestry cluster than the approximately 700-donor mean. Three of the identified cytomegalovirus-associated TCR beta chains were confirmed in vitro to be specific for cytomegalovirus antigens. An earlier analysis of approximately 570 of the donors showed that most TCR beta V segments appeared in productive rearrangements either about 87% or about 30% of the time, which broadly matched IMGT annotations. The 87-base-pair reads could not distinguish some IMGT-functional V segments, including TRBV6-2 and TRBV6-3, so those segments were excluded. The classifier was reported to diagnose cytomegalovirus status with high specificity and sensitivity in both the original cohort and the validation cohort. The study listed 164 TCR beta chains as associated with cytomegalovirus. This cohort had only TCR beta chains sequenced, and the lack of alpha or paired-chain data limited which features could be detected. An association between a missense DCLRE1C variant and V-gene and J-gene trimming of TCR beta chains was found in a later genetic analysis and replicated in an independent cohort. Specific HLA alleles were associated with 15,000 to 20,000 TCR beta sequences at a false discovery rate of 0.05 in a later analysis. A further reported finding was that TCR beta sequences accurately predicted the HLA-A and HLA-B alleles for most subjects in the first cohort. Because some donors lacked HLA typing at each locus, the association tests relied only on the typed subset. The authors suggested that the approach could potentially be generalized to other disease states and immunological phenotypes. A cluster of highly shared sequence variants was judged likely to represent a technical artifact of the sequencing pipeline. For the cohort, immune exposure information was limited to CMV serostatus. Roughly uniform sequencing depth across donors was assumed in presence/absence analyses, although this assumption may not hold. Most TCR sequences were observed very rarely across donors, whereas some public TCRs were present in many individuals.

The cohort consisted of 650 to 850 healthy bone marrow donors. All cohort members were sampled while nominally healthy, although unrecorded immune exposures were likely present. The donor was CMV seronegative and belonged to the group of 350 or so seronegative cohort members. Each donor provided a peripheral blood sample, and peripheral blood mononuclear cells were used for TCR beta sequencing. Genomic DNA extraction from the blood cell samples was performed with the Qiagen DNeasy Blood Extraction Kit. The library was obtained by the immunoSEQ multiplex PCR assay. A mixture of 60 forward primers for TCR Vbeta segments and 13 reverse primers for TCR Jbeta segments was used in the multiplex PCR. The CDR3 region of rearranged TCR beta genes was amplified from genomic DNA by a multiplex PCR assay. Amplified TCR beta libraries were sequenced as 87-base-pair reads on the Illumina HiSeq System. From the authors' description of their analysis: A later analysis tallied 80 million to 95 million unique TCR beta chains across the 700 or so repertoires, and some 12 million of those chains were shared by two or more donors. To remove PCR and sequencing errors, raw reads were error-corrected and collapsed into unique sequences using a nearest-neighbor algorithm that merged closely related sequences. To assign V, D and J gene segments, CDR3 sequences were aligned to IMGT reference sequences. For a sequence to be retained, a match of at least six nucleotides to both a V gene segment and a J gene segment was required. A rearrangement counted as productive if the CDR3 had no stop codons and remained in frame with V and J, and every other rearrangement counted as non-productive. CDR3 was defined according to IMGT convention as the region running from the second conserved V-encoded cysteine to the conserved J-encoded phenylalanine. The earlier analysis of about 560 of the donors excluded any sequence lacking an unambiguous match to a single V gene segment. In an earlier analysis of several hundred of the donors, V segments were called functional above 56.7% productive rearrangements and were called segregating when the between-donor standard deviation exceeded 5%. A statistical classification framework was built for diagnosing cytomegalovirus status from the catalog of TCR beta chain sequences. In a later analysis, V and J genes were assigned by comparing TCR nucleotide sequences against IMGT/GENE-DB human TR gene sequences. A later analysis assigned CDR3 sequences and most-parsimonious VDJ recombination scenarios with the TCRdist pipeline. In a later analysis, each TCR beta chain was defined by its CDR3 amino acid sequence together with its V-gene family, and reads lacking a unique V-gene family were excluded. In a later analysis, around 600 highly shared, low-generation-probability nucleotide sequences were removed to address suspected cross-contamination and a sequencing artifact. In a later analysis, a clonal expansion index for each public chain was calculated from normalized within-repertoire ranks of inferred template counts. In a later analysis, generation probabilities were computed with a VDJ recombination model fitted to out-of-frame rearrangements, and the resulting probabilities were checked against IGoR. In a later analysis, TCR-TCR, TCR-HLA and TCR-CMV co-occurrence was scored with hypergeometric tests, and a repertoire-size bias correction was applied to TCR pairs. In a later analysis, false discovery rates were estimated by permuting HLA or CMV assignments 20 times. In a later analysis, co-occurring TCRs were grouped using DBSCAN, with TCRdist sequence similarity added in when clustering inside HLA-allele-positive subsets. For co-occurrence clustering, repertoires with fewer than 30,000 or more than 120,000 public chains were excluded, along with four or five repertoires with anomalous nucleotide sharing. This is the immuneACCESS table as TCRdb keeps it, with only in-frame sequences that have V and J called. A part of the clones is gone; compared with another copy, unresolved V genes explain less than half, and the rest is unexplained. V and J calls and clone size are those listed in that table; D and trimming were worked out from the DNA. Recorded for this sample are around 220,000 clones; about 80% of them occurred a single time. The top ten constitute roughly 1.9% of the sample.

V is cut by 1 base and J by 4 bases, and the space between the germline ends is 7 bases. CDR1 is given as SGHVS and CDR2 as FQNEAQ, both from the germline V gene. Inclusive of the bounding cysteine and phenylalanine, the CDR3 is 13 residues long. CDR3 DNA only is kept here, 39 bases in frame from base 1. Notes on this clone: Its binding antigen is unknown. No clone much larger than this one lies a single base away; base qualities are absent.

The source material was PBMCs. The clonotype comes from a man aged 18 to 29 in good health and CMV-seronegative. The V and J genes are TRBV7-8 and TRBJ1-2, with the identity of the D gene unclear. DNA sequence: TGTGCCAGCAGCTTAGGCGGAAGCTATGGCTACACCTTC. The encoded protein is CASSLGGSYGYTF.